These 29 T cell receptor beta chains originate from one sample sequenced in a study of human T cells and chemical hapten exposure (dated by TCRdb to the early 2020s). The time point label, as the study defines it: patch test 1, 2 weeks after DPC sensitization. The treatment or condition label corresponds to: therapeutic diphenylcyclopropenone sensitization with weekly scalp DPC. Libraries were constructed by RACE. TCRdb shows the sequencer as NextSeq 500. TCRdb redid the processing of the public reads, applying fastp at Q25 and MiXCR, and retained in-frame beta chains. Entries are consolidated by CDR3 protein sequence, retaining the most common genes and DNA. The sample yields around 53,000 distinct CDR3 sequences; 9% to 9.5% were counted once. Of the sample, roughly 4.1% falls within the top ten clones. Sequences were derived from whole blood, sampled in connection with sensitization to the hapten diphenylcyclopropenone (DPC). Receptors originate from a woman in her fifties or sixties with alopecia areata. Some clones in this sample may be carry-over from other donors' samples.

There are many counts of this clonotype. Since the CDR3 does not end with the conserved phenylalanine or tryptophan, this likely comes from a read error. Because the CDR3's place on the DNA is in doubt, the DNA is left out and the CDR3 is given as listed by TCRdb. CDR3: CAWSSNSRWTERI. V is TRBV30 and J is TRBJ1-2. The germline CDR1 and CDR2 sequences are GTSNPN and SVGIG (reference sequence). The CDR3 is 13 residues long, ends included.

This clonotype was recorded a few times. This chain connects TRBV20-1 to TRBJ2-2, with TRBD2 identical over 13 bases. CDR1 DFQATT and CDR2 SNEGSKA come from the germline V gene (reference sequence). Trimming removed 3 bases from V and 5 bases from J; junction bases left unmatched: 6. The CDR3 has 16 amino acids. CDR3 region: CSASPETSGRTGELFF. Here the CDR3 DNA reads TGCAGTGCTAGTCCCGAGACTAGCGGGAGGACCGGGGAGCTGTTTTTT.

V usage is TRBV5-4 and J usage is TRBJ2-7; 8 bases line up with TRBD1. CDR1 is SGHNT and CDR2 is YYREEE in the germline V gene (reference sequence). The CDR3 extends over 14 amino acids. Losses at the gene ends were 3 bases for V and 2 bases for J; bases not matched to a gene: 4. The CDR3 reads CASSSGQGAYEQYF. In nucleotides, the CDR3 is TGTGCCAGCAGCTCCGGACAGGGAGCCTACGAGCAGTACTTC. The whole variable domain, filled in from reference TRBV5-4 and TRBJ2-7, reads ETGVTQSPTHLIKTRGQQVTLRCSSQSGHNTVSWYQQALGQGPQFIFQYYREEENGRGNFPPRFSGLQFPNYSSELNVNALELDDSALYLCASSSGQGAYEQYFGPGTRLTVT.

This clonotype appeared many times. The chain is built from TRBV7-9 and TRBJ2-2; TRBD1 might be the D (6 bases). CDR1 and CDR2 from the germline V gene are SEHNR and FQNEAQ (reference sequence). This CDR3 has 15 amino acids. Between the trimmed V and J ends, which lost 3 bases and 1 base, there was a span of 9 bases. CDR3 residues: CASSFMDRNTGELFF. The CDR3 nucleotides are TGTGCCAGCAGCTTTATGGACAGGAACACCGGGGAGCTGTTTTTT.

The chain links TRBV10-3 to TRBJ2-1; D perhaps matches TRBD2 (6 bases). Germline CDR1 and CDR2: ENHRY and SYGVKD. The CDR3 consists of 13 residues. V gave up 11 bases and J gave up 3 bases, with 14 bases separating them. CDR3 bases: TGTGCCTCGGCGGTAGCGGACTACAATGAGCAGTTCTTC. Its translation: CASAVADYNEQFF.

This clonotype was found many times. The chain carries TRBV10-3 and TRBJ2-7; no clear D gene. The germline V gene has CDR1 ENHRY and CDR2 SYGVKD. This CDR3 has 12 amino acids. Trimming removed 3 bases from V and 3 bases from J, with 6 bases in between. CDR3 sequence reads: CAISEVIYEQYF. In nucleotides, the CDR3 is TGTGCCATCAGTGAAGTAATCTACGAGCAGTACTTC.

The sample holds many counts of this clonotype. In nucleotides, the CDR3 is TGTGCCAGCAGTCGAGAGGTAGGGGGCGCGTCTTCCACTGAAGCTTTCTTT. The encoded protein is CASSREVGGASSTEAFF. This chain links TRBV12-3 or TRBV12-4 with TRBJ1-1; TRBD1 agrees at 7 bases. J lost 4 bases, V lost 5 bases, and 16 bases had no gene match. CDR3 length: 17 amino acids.

There are many counts of this clonotype. The chain links TRBV29-1 to TRBJ2-1; weak D call: TRBD2 (5 bases). V lost 4 bases and J lost 2, with 9 bases in between. The CDR3 has 13 residues. CDR1 and CDR2 (germline): SQVTM, ANQGSEA. CDR3 nucleotides: TGCAGCGTTGGACGGGGTGCCTACAATGAGCAGTTCTTC. It encodes CSVGRGAYNEQFF.

This clonotype was found many times. The chain joins TRBV7-2 to TRBJ2-2; no definite D call. This CDR3 spans 14 amino acids. Trimming cost V 3 bases and J 0 bases, with 5 bases left between them. The germline gives CDR1 SGHTA, CDR2 FQGNSA. CDR3 in amino acids: CASSFTPNTGELFF. CDR3 coding DNA: TGTGCCAGCAGCTTTACCCCGAACACCGGGGAGCTGTTTTTT.

The rearrangement joins TRBV21-1 to TRBJ2-5. TRBV21-1 is noted as a pseudogene. The CDR3 runs 16 residues. CDR3 region: CASSLKGTGYQETQYF. CDR3 nucleotides: TGTGCCAGCAGCCTAAAGGGAACAGGGTACCAAGAGACCCAGTACTTC.

This clonotype was counted ten times or more. This chain joins TRBV4-3 and TRBJ2-5; no reliable D call. CDR1 and CDR2 from the germline V gene are LGHNA and YSLEER. V was pared by 4 bases and J by 1 base, with 7 bases between. The CDR3 extends over 13 amino acids. Here the CDR3 DNA reads TGCGCCAGCAGCCTAGCTATCCAAGAGACCCAGTACTTC. Translated, it gives CASSLAIQETQYF.

This clonotype was seen a handful of times. This may arise from a read error, as a much more abundant clone is one base away. The chain carries TRBV20-1 and TRBJ1-1, with D perhaps matching TRBD1 (5 bases). Trimming took 5 bases from V and 3 from J, leaving 19 bases between them. Germline CDR1 and CDR2: DFQATT and SNEGSKA (reference sequence). The CDR3 length is 15 residues. CDR3 in DNA: TGCAGTGCTGGGGGGAATGTCGGTGCGGACACTGAAGCTTTCTTT. Its protein product is CSAGGNVGADTEAFF.

This clonotype was counted at least ten times. V is TRBV29-1 and J is TRBJ2-2, with D possibly TRBD2 on 6 matching bases. The germline V gene encodes CDR1 SQVTM and CDR2 ANQGSEA. Deletions cut 4 bases from V and 0 bases from J, with 9 bases between. CDR3 length: 14 amino acids. The CDR3 is CSVGGLTNTGELFF. CDR3 coding DNA: TGCAGCGTTGGGGGACTGACGAACACCGGGGAGCTGTTTTTT.

The V gene is TRBV6-5, the J gene TRBJ2-7, with 8 bases matching TRBD1. Germline assignment: CDR1 MNHEY and CDR2 SVGAGI. The CDR3 is made up of 13 amino acids. V lost 4 bases and J lost 6; bases outside the gene matches: 5. CDR3: CASSFLTGAEQYF. CDR3 sequence (DNA): TGTGCCAGCAGTTTTCTGACAGGGGCCGAGCAGTACTTC.

This chain links TRBV4-3 with TRBJ2-6, with 8 bases that match TRBD1. The V gene's germline CDR1 is LGHNA and CDR2 YSLEER. Losses at the gene ends were 1 base for V and 1 base for J; bases not matched to a gene: 9. There are 19 residues in the CDR3. CDR3 loop: CASSQVAGTGLSGANVLTF. The CDR3 DNA sequence: TGCGCCAGCAGCCAAGTTGCCGGGACAGGTCTTTCTGGGGCCAACGTCCTGACTTTC.

This clonotype was observed many times. V and J are TRBV29-1 and TRBJ1-1; 8 nucleotides align to TRBD1. CDR1 is SQVTM and CDR2 is ANQGSEA in the germline V gene. The V and J ends lost 6 bases and 5 bases, in that order; junction bases with no gene match: 5. The CDR3 contains 12 residues. In nucleotides, the CDR3 is TGCAGCGTAACAGGGGGAGGTACTGAAGCTTTCTTT. It is translated as CSVTGGGTEAFF.

There are many counts of this clonotype. The chain couples TRBV20-1 to TRBJ1-5; TRBD1 aligns across 9 bases. In germline, CDR1 is DFQATT, CDR2 SNEGSKA (reference sequence). V lost 4 bases and J lost 0; bases outside the gene matches: 22. The length of the CDR3 is 21 residues. The CDR3, as DNA: TGCAGTGCTACCGAAACAAATATACAGGGGGCAGCCCTTTATAGCAATCAGCCCCAGCATTTT. It specifies CSATETNIQGAALYSNQPQHF.

By sample share, this clonotype is medium-sized. This rearrangement joins TRBV7-9 to TRBJ2-7; 8 nucleotides line up with TRBD2. CDR1 and CDR2 (germline): SEHNR, FQNEAQ (reference sequence). There are 16 residues in the CDR3. The ends lost 0 bases at V and 3 bases at J; junction bases unmatched: 7. The CDR3 DNA sequence: TGTGCCAGCAGCTTAGCGCTCCGGGAGGGCCGCTACGAGCAGTACTTC. The encoded protein is CASSLALREGRYEQYF.

There are many counts of this clonotype. J is TRBJ2-7 and V is TRBV20-1; TRBD2 aligns across 14 bases. Germline trimming cut 2 bases from V and 5 bases from J; bases unmatched to any gene: 5. CDR3 length: 15 residues. Germline-derived CDR1 and CDR2 are DFQATT and SNEGSKA (reference sequence). CDR3: CSARSGTSGSHEQYF. Written as DNA, the CDR3 is TGCAGTGCTAGATCCGGGACTAGCGGGAGTCACGAGCAGTACTTC.

This clonotype was picked up many times. This sequence joins TRBV12-3 or TRBV12-4 and TRBJ1-3; D is unresolved. The germline V and J ends were trimmed by 4 bases and 0 bases, with 1 base remaining between them. The CDR3 is 12 residues long. Written as DNA, the CDR3 is TGTGCCAGCAGTTACTCTGGAAACACCATATATTTT. Amino acids: CASSYSGNTIYF.

The table lists this clonotype with many counts. The rearrangement links TRBV27 to TRBJ2-7; D uncertain. Germline-derived CDR1 and CDR2 are MNHEY and SMNVEV (reference sequence). This CDR3 comprises 16 residues. Deletions cut 5 bases from V and 4 bases from J, with 21 bases between. CDR3 residues: CASSPRSNERYYEQYF. For the CDR3, the DNA is TGTGCCAGCAGTCCCCGTTCAAACGAGAGGTATTACGAGCAGTACTTC.

V and J are TRBV7-2 and TRBJ1-2; possibly TRBD1 for D (6 bases). The germline V gene encodes CDR1 SGHTA and CDR2 FQGNSA. The CDR3 loop spans 13 amino acids. V was cut by 1 base and J by 8 bases, with 11 bases left in between. The CDR3 DNA reads TGTGCCAGCAGCTTAGAGGGGGTGGTCGGCTACACCTTC. Translating gives CASSLEGVVGYTF.

This clonotype was seen more than once but under ten times. The CDR3 DNA reads as TGCGCCAGCAGCCAAGATTGGGTGAGAGAACCAGAAAAACTGTTTTTT. This encodes CASSQDWVREPEKLFF. The chain uses TRBV4-1 and TRBJ1-4, with no clear D. CDR3 length equals 16 residues. In germline, CDR1 is MGHRA, CDR2 YSYEKL. Trimming took off 0 bases at V and 8 bases at J, with 16 bases between the two ends.

This chain joins TRBV5-1 and TRBJ2-1; 8 bases are a match to TRBD2. CDR1 and CDR2 from the germline V gene are SGHRS and YFSETQ. The length of the CDR3 is 14 residues. Trimming removed 7 bases from V and 5 bases from J; junction bases left unmatched: 8. The DNA for the CDR3 is TGCGCCAGCGCAGCGGGAGTTAGGGACAATGAGCAGTTCTTC. This encodes CASAAGVRDNEQFF.

This clonotype was observed at least ten times. CDR3 sequence reads: CASSYPGGPLAGGNEQFF. The CDR3 coding sequence is TGTGCCAGCAGCTACCCTGGAGGTCCACTAGCGGGAGGCAATGAGCAGTTCTTC. This chain uses TRBV7-9 with TRBJ2-1; 12 bases line up with TRBD2. J gave up 6 bases and V 4 bases, and 13 bases lay outside the gene matches. The CDR3 consists of 18 residues. Germline V gene sequence: CDR1 SEHNR, CDR2 FQNEAQ (reference sequence).

This clonotype showed up many times. The V gene is TRBV19, the J gene TRBJ1-5, with D hard to call. V was shortened by 5 bases and J by 4 bases, with 18 bases between the two germline ends. This CDR3 comprises 16 residues. The germline gives CDR1 LNHDA, CDR2 SQIVND (reference sequence). CDR3 bases: TGTGCCAGTAGTCCGAAGGTCGGGCGGATAAATCAGCCCCAGCATTTT. This translates into CASSPKVGRINQPQHF.

V is TRBV9 and J is TRBJ2-2, with TRBD1 matching over 8 bases. With V trimmed by 3 bases and J by 0 bases, 4 bases remained unmatched. The length of the CDR3 is 16 residues. Germline loops: CDR1 SGDLS, CDR2 YYNGEE. CDR3 in amino acids: CASSGQGASNTGELFF. CDR3 bases: TGTGCCAGCAGCGGTCAGGGGGCTTCGAACACCGGGGAGCTGTTTTTT.

This clonotype was seen repeatedly, ten times or more. The chain links TRBV12-3 or TRBV12-4 to TRBJ1-2; D is ambiguous. The CDR3 has 12 residues. Trimming took 6 bases from V and 6 from J, leaving 11 bases between them. CDR3 loop: CASRRYPNGYTF. CDR3 DNA: TGTGCCAGCAGGCGTTACCCCAATGGCTACACCTTC.

The chain joins TRBV20-1 to TRBJ2-1; possibly TRBD2 for D (6 bases). In germline, CDR1 is DFQATT, CDR2 SNEGSKA (reference sequence). There are 15 residues in the CDR3. V lost 5 bases and J lost 3, with 17 bases in between. CDR3 DNA: TGCAGTGCTCGCGGGACTCGGCGGGACTACAATGAGCAGTTCTTC. Amino acids: CSARGTRRDYNEQFF.